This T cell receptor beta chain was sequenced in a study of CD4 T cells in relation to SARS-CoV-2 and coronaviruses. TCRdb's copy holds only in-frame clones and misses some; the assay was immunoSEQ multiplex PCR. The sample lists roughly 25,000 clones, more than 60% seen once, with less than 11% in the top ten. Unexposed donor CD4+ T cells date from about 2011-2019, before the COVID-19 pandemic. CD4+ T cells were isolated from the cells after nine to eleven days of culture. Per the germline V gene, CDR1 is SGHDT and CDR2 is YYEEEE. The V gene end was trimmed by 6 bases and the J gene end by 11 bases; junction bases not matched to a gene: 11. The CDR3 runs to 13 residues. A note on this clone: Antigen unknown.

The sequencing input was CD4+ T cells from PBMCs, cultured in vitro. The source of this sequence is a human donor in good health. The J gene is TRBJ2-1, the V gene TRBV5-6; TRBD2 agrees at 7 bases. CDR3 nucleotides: TGTGCCAGCACCCGCGAAGCGGGATTGCAGCAGTTCTTC. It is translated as CASTREAGLQQFF.